This TCR beta chain was profiled in a study of cytomegalovirus exposure and HLA in healthy donors. The study's findings and limits: Under in vitro conditions, a few CMV-associated chains were confirmed as specific for CMV antigens.

Worth noting for this clone: Its antigen remains unidentified.

PCR primers comprised 60 Vbeta and 13 Jbeta primers. Sequenced by immunoSEQ multiplex PCR; TCRdb stores in-frame clones only, minus some. The sample totals around 140,000 clones. Germline CDR1 and CDR2: SEHNR and FQNEAQ (reference sequence). There are 16 residues in the CDR3. The sequenced sample was PBMCs. This clonotype originated in a man aged 18 to 30 in good health and CMV-seronegative. The chain combines TRBV7-9 with TRBJ2-5; 11 bases map to TRBD1. The J call may be incorrect, as the DNA end agrees better with TRBJ2-7. The CDR3 here is CASSRDRGLSSYEQYF. DNA of the CDR3: TGTGCCAGCAGCCGGGACAGGGGGTTAAGCTCCTACGAGCAGTACTTC.